This entry describes one T cell receptor beta chain. These data come from a study of Ad26.COV2.S vaccination and SARS-CoV-2 variants. Assay used: immunoSEQ multiplex PCR; TCRdb lists only in-frame clones, some missing. The sample carries fewer than 500,000 clones, 80% to 95% recorded once. CDR3 length: 14 amino acids. CDR1 and CDR2 from the germline V gene are SEHNR and FQNEAQ (reference sequence). Unmatched junction bases numbered 2, after V lost 4 bases and J lost 3 bases. The treatment denotes: about 20 received Ad26.COV2.S at low or high dose, single or two shots; roughly five received placebo; per-sample allocation not given. The study sampled participants on day 63 after the first vaccine or placebo injection.

The specimen was peripheral blood, collected in a trial of Ad26.COV2.S vaccine versus placebo. This TCR was sampled from a person aged 18-65 years who received the Ad26.COV2.S COVID-19 vaccine or a placebo. V usage is TRBV7-9 and J usage is TRBJ2-1; 8 bases line up with TRBD1. CDR3 protein: CASSYRGDYNEQFF. CDR3 nucleotides: TGTGCCAGCAGCTACAGGGGGGACTACAATGAGCAGTTCTTC.